The next 11 T cell receptor beta chains were all read from a single sample in a study of STAT5B mutations in CD4+ large granular lymphocyte leukemia. Assay: immunoSEQ multiplex PCR; the TCRdb copy retains only in-frame clones and omits some. Here the sample spans about 35,000 clones, approximately 67% being singletons. The source material was CD4+ T cells from blood buffy coats. These receptors came from a human donor in good health.

The chain recombines TRBV6-1 with TRBJ2-2; 8 nucleotides align to TRBD2. The germline V gene encodes CDR1 MNHNS and CDR2 SASEGT. V was pared by 4 bases and J by 3 bases, with 4 bases of the junction left unmatched. The CDR3 contains 15 residues. The CDR3 sequence: CASSVGLADTGELFF. CDR3 nucleotides: TGTGCCAGCAGTGTTGGACTAGCAGACACCGGGGAGCTGTTTTTT.

In this sample, this clone turned up a few times. The gene calls are TRBV2 and TRBJ1-5; tentatively, D is TRBD1 (5 bases). Germline V lookup: CDR1 SNHLY, CDR2 FYNNEI. V was pared by 6 bases and J by 4 bases, with 16 bases between. The CDR3 is 15 residues long. CDR3 protein: CASSWTPPTNQPQHF. For the CDR3, the DNA is TGTGCCAGCAGCTGGACACCCCCGACGAATCAGCCCCAGCATTTT.

This sequence joins TRBV11-3 and TRBJ1-1; D gene uncertain. V gave up 3 bases and J gave up 1 base, with 3 bases separating them. The CDR3 spans 12 residues. Germline V CDR1 and CDR2: SGHNT, YENEEA. This CDR3 reads CASSFGNTEAFF. The CDR3 coding sequence is TGTGCCAGCAGCTTCGGGAACACTGAAGCTTTCTTT.

The chain has TRBV5-8 and TRBJ1-5; tentatively, D is TRBD1 (5 bases). The CDR3 loop spans 20 amino acids. From germline, CDR1 is SGHTS and CDR2 YDEGEE. Trimming removed 5 bases from V and 7 bases from J, with 34 bases in between. The DNA of the CDR3 is TGTGCCAGCAGTCGTGTGTGGGTGACTGGACACCCCGACCTTTTGCAGCCCCAGCATTTT. Protein: CASSRVWVTGHPDLLQPQHF. Drawing the rest from reference TRBV5-8 and TRBJ1-5, the complete variable domain is EAGVTQSPTHLIKTRGQQATLRCSPISGHTSVYWYQQALGLGLQFLLWYDEGEERNRGNFPPRFSGRQFPNYSSELNVNALELEDSALYLCASSRVWVTGHPDLLQPQHFGDGTRLSIL.

The V and J genes are TRBV7-2 and TRBJ1-5; D is undetermined. Germline CDR1 is SGHTA and CDR2 is FQGNSA. V lost 0 bases and J lost 9, with 18 bases in between. CDR3 length: 16 residues. The CDR3, as DNA: TGTGCCAGCAGCTTAGCTAGTGGACTCAGCCCTAGGCCCCAGCATTTT. Translated, it gives CASSLASGLSPRPQHF.

V gene TRBV18 combines with J gene TRBJ1-5; TRBD1 matches 9 bases. Germline V gene sequence: CDR1 KGHSH, CDR2 LQKENI. J gave up 0 bases and V 5 bases, and 11 bases lay outside the gene matches. This CDR3 region has 18 residues. The DNA of the CDR3 is TGTGCCAGCTCAAAGACAGGGGGTCAGGTTTATAGCAATCAGCCCCAGCATTTT. It translates to CASSKTGGQVYSNQPQHF. Full variable domain (remainder filled in from reference TRBV18 and TRBJ1-5): NAGVMQNPRHLVRRRGQEARLRCSPMKGHSHVYWYRQLPEEGLKFMVYLQKENIIDESGMPKERFSAEFPKEGPSILRIQQVVRGDSAAYFCASSKTGGQVYSNQPQHFGDGTRLSIL.

This chain connects TRBV18 to TRBJ1-1; 10 bases agree with TRBD1. Germline-derived CDR1 and CDR2 are KGHSH and LQKENI. This CDR3 has 16 residues. With V trimmed by 4 bases and J by 3 bases, 8 bases remained unmatched. The CDR3 protein is CASSHRQGAGDTEAFF. CDR3 DNA sequence: TGTGCCAGCTCACATCGACAGGGGGCCGGGGACACTGAAGCTTTCTTT.

This chain uses TRBV18 with TRBJ1-1; a possible D gene is TRBD1 (6 bases). With 3 bases removed from V and 5 bases from J, the gap between germline ends came to 13 bases. This CDR3 is 14 amino acids long. The V gene's germline CDR1 is KGHSH and CDR2 LQKENI. The CDR3 DNA sequence: TGTGCCAGCTCACCGATACAGGGTCGGACTGAAGCTTTCTTT. Its protein product is CASSPIQGRTEAFF. Using reference TRBV18 and TRBJ1-1 for the parts outside the CDR3, the full variable domain is NAGVMQNPRHLVRRRGQEARLRCSPMKGHSHVYWYRQLPEEGLKFMVYLQKENIIDESGMPKERFSAEFPKEGPSILRIQQVVRGDSAAYFCASSPIQGRTEAFFGQGTRLTVV.

The V and J genes are TRBV1 and TRBJ1-5. TRBV1 is a recognized pseudogene. CDR3 length: 19 residues. Written as DNA, the CDR3 is TGCACCAGCAGCCAAGCGGATGCGCGCTTCCCGATTAGCAATCAGCCCCAGCATTTT. It yields the protein CTSSQADARFPISNQPQHF.

The chain carries TRBV10-2 and TRBJ1-6; the match to TRBD1 covers 9 bases. Germline V gene lookup returns CDR1 WSHSY and CDR2 SAAADI. This CDR3 contains 14 residues. Trimming took 8 bases from V and 6 from J; bases not matched to a gene: 5. CDR3 protein: CASDGTGLNSPLHF. The CDR3 DNA reads as TGCGCCAGCGACGGGACAGGGCTTAATTCACCCCTCCACTTT.

This clone was counted a few times. This rearrangement joins TRBV7-6 to TRBJ2-7; tentatively, D is TRBD1 (6 bases). The V gene lost 3 bases and the J gene lost 2 bases, with 11 bases spanning the gap. The CDR3 length is 14 residues. Per germline, CDR1 SGHVS and CDR2 FNYEAQ. CDR3 amino acids: CASSFAQGPYEQYF. CDR3 nucleotides: TGTGCCAGCAGCTTCGCACAGGGCCCCTACGAGCAGTACTTC.